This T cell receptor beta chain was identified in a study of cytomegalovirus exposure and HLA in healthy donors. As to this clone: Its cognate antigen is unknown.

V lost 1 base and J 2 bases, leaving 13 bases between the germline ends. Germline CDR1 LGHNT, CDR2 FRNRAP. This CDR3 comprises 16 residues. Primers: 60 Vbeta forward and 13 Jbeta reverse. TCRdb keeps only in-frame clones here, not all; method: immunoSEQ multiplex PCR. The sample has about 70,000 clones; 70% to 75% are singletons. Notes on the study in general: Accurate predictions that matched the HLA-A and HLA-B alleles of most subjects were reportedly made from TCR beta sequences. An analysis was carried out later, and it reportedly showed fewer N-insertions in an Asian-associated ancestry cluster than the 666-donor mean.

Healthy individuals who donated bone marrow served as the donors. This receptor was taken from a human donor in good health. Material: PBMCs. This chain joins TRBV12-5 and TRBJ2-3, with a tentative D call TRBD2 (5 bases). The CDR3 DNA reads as TGTGCTAGTGGTTTGGAACGACTAAGCGCCACAGATACGCAGTATTTT. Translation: CASGLERLSATDTQYF.